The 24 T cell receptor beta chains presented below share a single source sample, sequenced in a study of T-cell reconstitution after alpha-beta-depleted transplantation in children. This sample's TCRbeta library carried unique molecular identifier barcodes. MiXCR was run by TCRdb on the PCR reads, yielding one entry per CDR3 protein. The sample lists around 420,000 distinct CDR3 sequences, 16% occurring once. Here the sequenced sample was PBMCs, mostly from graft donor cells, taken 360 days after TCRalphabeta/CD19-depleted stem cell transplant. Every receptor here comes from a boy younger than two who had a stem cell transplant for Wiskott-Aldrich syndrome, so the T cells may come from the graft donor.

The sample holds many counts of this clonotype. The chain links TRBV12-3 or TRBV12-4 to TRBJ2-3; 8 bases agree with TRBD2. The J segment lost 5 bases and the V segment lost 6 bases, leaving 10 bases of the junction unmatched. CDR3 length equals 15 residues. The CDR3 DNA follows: TGTGCCAGCAGCCCCGGGGGGGTAGGGGGAGATACGCAGTATTTT. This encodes CASSPGGVGGDTQYF.

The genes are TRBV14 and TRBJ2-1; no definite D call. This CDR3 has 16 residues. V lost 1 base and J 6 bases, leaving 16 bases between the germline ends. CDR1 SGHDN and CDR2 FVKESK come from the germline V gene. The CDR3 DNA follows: TGTGCCAGCAGCCAAGCGGGCCCGAGAACTCCCAATGAGCAGTTCTTC. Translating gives CASSQAGPRTPNEQFF.

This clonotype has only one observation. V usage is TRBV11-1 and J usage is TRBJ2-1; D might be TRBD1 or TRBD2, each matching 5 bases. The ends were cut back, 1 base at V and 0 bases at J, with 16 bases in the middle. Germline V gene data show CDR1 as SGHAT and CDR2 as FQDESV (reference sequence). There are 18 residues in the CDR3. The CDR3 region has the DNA TGTGCCAGCAGCTTAGGCCCCTGGGCAGGGAGCTCCTACAATGAGCAGTTCTTC. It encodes CASSLGPWAGSSYNEQFF.

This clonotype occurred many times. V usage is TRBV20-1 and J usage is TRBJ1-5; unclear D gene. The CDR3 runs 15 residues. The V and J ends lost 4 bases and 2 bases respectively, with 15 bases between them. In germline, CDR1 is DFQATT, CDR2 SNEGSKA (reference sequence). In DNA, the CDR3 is TGCAGTGCTAAGTTCGCGGAAGAGGGCAATCAGCCCCAGCATTTT. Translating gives CSAKFAEEGNQPQHF.

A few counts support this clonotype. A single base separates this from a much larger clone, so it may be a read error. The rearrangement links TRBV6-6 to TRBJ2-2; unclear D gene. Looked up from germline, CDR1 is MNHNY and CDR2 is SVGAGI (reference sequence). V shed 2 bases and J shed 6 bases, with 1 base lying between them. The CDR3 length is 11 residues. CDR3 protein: CASSYAGELFF. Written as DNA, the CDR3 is TGTGCCAGCAGTTACGCCGGGGAGCTGTTTTTT.

The CDR3 DNA is TGCGCCAGCAGCTTCCACTCACCCGGGACAGGGGCGGTCGAGCAGTACTTC. It is translated as CASSFHSPGTGAVEQYF. The rearrangement links TRBV5-1 to TRBJ2-7, with 10 nucleotides matching TRBD1. With 2 bases clipped from V and 6 bases from J, the junction kept 14 bases outside the gene matches. Germline CDR1 SGHRS, CDR2 YFSETQ. The CDR3 runs to 17 residues.

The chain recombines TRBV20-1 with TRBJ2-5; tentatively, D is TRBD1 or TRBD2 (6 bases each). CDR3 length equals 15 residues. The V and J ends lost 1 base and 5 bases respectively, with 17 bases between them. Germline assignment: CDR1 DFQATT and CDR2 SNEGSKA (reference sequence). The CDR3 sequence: CSARGGADMGETQYF. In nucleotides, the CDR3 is TGCAGTGCTAGAGGGGGGGCGGACATGGGGGAGACCCAGTACTTC.

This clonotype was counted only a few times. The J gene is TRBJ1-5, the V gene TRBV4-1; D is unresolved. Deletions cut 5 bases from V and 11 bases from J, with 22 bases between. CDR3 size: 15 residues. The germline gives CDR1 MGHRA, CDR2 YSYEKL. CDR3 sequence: CASSEWPQETRSQHF. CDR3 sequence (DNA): TGCGCCAGCAGCGAATGGCCACAAGAGACGAGGTCCCAGCATTTT.

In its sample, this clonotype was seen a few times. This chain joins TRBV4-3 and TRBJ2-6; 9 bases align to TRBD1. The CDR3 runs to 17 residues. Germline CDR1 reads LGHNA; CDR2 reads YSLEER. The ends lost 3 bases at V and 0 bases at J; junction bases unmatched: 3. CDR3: CASSQDRGPSGANVLTF. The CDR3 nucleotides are TGCGCCAGCAGCCAGGACAGGGGACCCTCTGGGGCCAACGTCCTGACTTTC.

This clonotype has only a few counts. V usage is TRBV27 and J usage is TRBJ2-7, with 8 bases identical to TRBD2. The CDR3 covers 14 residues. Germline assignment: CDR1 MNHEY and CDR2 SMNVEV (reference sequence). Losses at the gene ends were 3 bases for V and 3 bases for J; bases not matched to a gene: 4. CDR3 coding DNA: TGTGCCAGCAGTTTGGGGACTAGAAACTACGAGCAGTACTTC. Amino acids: CASSLGTRNYEQYF.

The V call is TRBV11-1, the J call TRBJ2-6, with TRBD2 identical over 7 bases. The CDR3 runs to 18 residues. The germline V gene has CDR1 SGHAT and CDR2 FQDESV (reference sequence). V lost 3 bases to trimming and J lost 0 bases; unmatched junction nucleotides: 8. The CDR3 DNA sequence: TGTGCCAGCAGCTTTGGGAGGGTTCCAAGCTCTGGGGCCAACGTCCTGACTTTC. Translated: CASSFGRVPSSGANVLTF.

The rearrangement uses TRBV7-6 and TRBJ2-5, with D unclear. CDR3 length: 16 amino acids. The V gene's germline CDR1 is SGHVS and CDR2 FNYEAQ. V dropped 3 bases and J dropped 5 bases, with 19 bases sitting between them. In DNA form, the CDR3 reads TGTGCCAGCAGCTTGGTTCCGATTGGATTACAGGAGACCCAGTACTTC. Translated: CASSLVPIGLQETQYF.

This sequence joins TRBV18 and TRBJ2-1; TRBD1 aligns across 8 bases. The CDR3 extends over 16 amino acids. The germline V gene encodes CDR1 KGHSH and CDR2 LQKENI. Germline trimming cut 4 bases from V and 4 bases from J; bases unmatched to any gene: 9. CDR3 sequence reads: CASSRGQGLGYNEQFF. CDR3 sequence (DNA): TGTGCCAGCTCACGAGGACAGGGATTGGGGTACAATGAGCAGTTCTTC.

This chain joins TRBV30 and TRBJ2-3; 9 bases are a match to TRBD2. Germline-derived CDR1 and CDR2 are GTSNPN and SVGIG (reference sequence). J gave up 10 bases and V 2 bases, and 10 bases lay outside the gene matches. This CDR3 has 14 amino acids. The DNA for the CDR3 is TGTGCCTGGAGTCTGGCGGGAGGGCCATTCGCGCAGTATTTT. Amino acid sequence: CAWSLAGGPFAQYF.

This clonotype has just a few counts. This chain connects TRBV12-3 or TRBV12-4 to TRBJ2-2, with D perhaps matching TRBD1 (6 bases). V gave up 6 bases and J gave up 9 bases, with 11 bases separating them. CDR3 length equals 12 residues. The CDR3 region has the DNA TGTGCCAGCAGCACAGGGTCCAGGGAGCTGTTTTTT. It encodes CASSTGSRELFF.

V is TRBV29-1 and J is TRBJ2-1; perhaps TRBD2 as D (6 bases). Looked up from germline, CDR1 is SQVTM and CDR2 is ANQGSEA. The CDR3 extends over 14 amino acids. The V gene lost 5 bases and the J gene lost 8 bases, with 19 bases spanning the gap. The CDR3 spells CSVPRPGVRDEQFF. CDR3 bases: TGCAGCGTTCCTAGGCCGGGGGTAAGGGATGAGCAGTTCTTC.

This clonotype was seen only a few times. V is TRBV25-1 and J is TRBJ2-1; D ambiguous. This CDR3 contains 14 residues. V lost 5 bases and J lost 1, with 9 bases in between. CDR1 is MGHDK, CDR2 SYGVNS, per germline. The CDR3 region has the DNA TGTGCCAGCAGTAAGCGCCCATCCTACAATGAGCAGTTCTTC. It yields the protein CASSKRPSYNEQFF.

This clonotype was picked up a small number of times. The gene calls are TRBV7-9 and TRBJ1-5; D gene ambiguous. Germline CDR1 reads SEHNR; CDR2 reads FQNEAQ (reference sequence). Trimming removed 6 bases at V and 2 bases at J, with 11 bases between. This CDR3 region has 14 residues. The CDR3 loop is CASRGGLGNQPQHF. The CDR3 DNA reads TGTGCCAGCAGGGGTGGACTAGGCAATCAGCCCCAGCATTTT.

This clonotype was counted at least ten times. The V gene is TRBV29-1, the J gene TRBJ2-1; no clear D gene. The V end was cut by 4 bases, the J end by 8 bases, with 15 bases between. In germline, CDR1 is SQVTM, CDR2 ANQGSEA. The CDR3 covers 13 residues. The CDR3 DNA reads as TGCAGCGTTGTCTGGGGTAGCTCTGATGAGCAGTTCTTC. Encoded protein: CSVVWGSSDEQFF.

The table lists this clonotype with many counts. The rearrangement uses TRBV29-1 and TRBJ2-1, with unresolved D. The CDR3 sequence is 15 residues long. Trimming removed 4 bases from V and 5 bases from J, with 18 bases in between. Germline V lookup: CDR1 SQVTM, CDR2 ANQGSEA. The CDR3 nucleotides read TGCAGCGTTGCCCATCTTATCTCGAAGAACAATGAGCAGTTCTTC. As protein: CSVAHLISKNNEQFF.

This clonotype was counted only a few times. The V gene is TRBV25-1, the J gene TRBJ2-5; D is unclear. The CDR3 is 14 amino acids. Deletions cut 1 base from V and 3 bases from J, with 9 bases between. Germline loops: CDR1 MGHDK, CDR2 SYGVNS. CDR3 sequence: CASSESGVEETQYF. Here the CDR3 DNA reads TGTGCCAGCAGTGAATCTGGGGTCGAAGAGACCCAGTACTTC.

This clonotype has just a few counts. The DNA for the CDR3 is TGTGCCAGCAGCTTAGATTTCGGGGGCGAGCAGTACTTC. It specifies CASSLDFGGEQYF. This rearrangement joins TRBV11-2 to TRBJ2-7; D is possibly TRBD2 (6 bases). This CDR3 has 13 amino acids. V was trimmed by 0 bases and J by 6 bases, leaving 9 bases between them. CDR1 and CDR2 from the germline V gene are SGHAT and FQNNGV. Full variable domain (missing parts from reference TRBV11-2 and TRBJ2-7): EAGVAQSPRYKIIEKRQSVAFWCNPISGHATLYWYQQILGQGPKLLIQFQNNGVVDDSQLPKDRFSAERLKGVDSTLKIQPAKLEDSAVYLCASSLDFGGEQYFGPGTRLTVT.

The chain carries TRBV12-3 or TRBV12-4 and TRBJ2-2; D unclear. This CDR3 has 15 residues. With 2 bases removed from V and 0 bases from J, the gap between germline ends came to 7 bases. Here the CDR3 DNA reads TGTGCCAGCAGTTTATGGCCACCGAACACCGGGGAGCTGTTTTTT. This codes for CASSLWPPNTGELFF.

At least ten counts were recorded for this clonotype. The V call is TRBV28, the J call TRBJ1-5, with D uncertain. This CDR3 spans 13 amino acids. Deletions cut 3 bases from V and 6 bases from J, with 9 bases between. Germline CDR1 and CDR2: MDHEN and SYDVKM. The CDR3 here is CASSLGRGQPQHF. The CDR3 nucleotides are TGTGCCAGCAGTTTGGGTCGGGGTCAGCCCCAGCATTTT. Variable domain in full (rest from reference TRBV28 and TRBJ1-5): DVKVTQSSRYLVKRTGEKVFLECVQDMDHENMFWYRQDPGLGLRLIYFSYDVKMKEKGDIPEGYSVSREKKERFSLILESASTNQTSMYLCASSLGRGQPQHFGDGTRLSIL.